This TCR beta chain is drawn from a study of blood T cell repertoires in COVID-19. Study details: PBMCs, B-cell-depleted T cells, or T cells were the source of the cDNA or gDNA that made up the material.

TCRdb's copy holds only in-frame clones and misses some; the assay was immunoSEQ multiplex PCR. The table lists more than 350,000 clones, 70% to 90% of them singletons. The germline CDR1 and CDR2 sequences are SNHLY and FYNNEI. V was cut by 5 bases and J by 3 bases, with 11 bases left in between. The CDR3 runs 13 residues. The sequenced sample was peripheral blood. This sequence was found in a woman in her twenties or thirties with COVID-19, enrolled during active disease. This sequence joins TRBV2 and TRBJ2-7, with a possible D match to TRBD1 (5 bases). CDR3 region: CASSLLRDYEQYF. In nucleotides, the CDR3 is TGTGCCAGCAGTCTCCTCAGGGACTACGAGCAGTACTTC.